Here is one TCR beta chain with its context. V lost 7 bases and J lost 1; bases outside the gene matches: 12. CDR1 SNHLY and CDR2 FYNNEI come from the germline V gene. This CDR3 is 16 amino acids long. This entry comes from a study of cytomegalovirus exposure and HLA in healthy donors. The study ran its PCR with 60 Vbeta and 13 Jbeta primers. Repertoires were generated with immunoSEQ multiplex PCR, while TCRdb's copy carries only in-frame clones and drops some. The table records 75,000 to 100,000 clones, roughly 72% of them present only once. This chain joins TRBV2 and TRBJ2-5; TRBD2 agrees at 7 bases. The TCR originated in a young man in good health and CMV-seronegative. The sample comprised PBMCs. The CDR3 region has the DNA TGTGCCAGCATCGGGAGGCAGGGCAGACTCCAAGAGACCCAGTACTTC. Amino acid sequence: CASIGRQGRLQETQYF.